One and the same sample provided the 14 T cell receptor beta chains below, sequenced in a study of blood T cells in healthy people across ages. It was with a sample-barcoded 5' primer and a J-beta primer mix that a second PCR of about 6 to 12 cycles was run. TCRdb called the 5' RACE reads again in MiXCR, with one record for every CDR3 protein. The table has 2 million or so distinct CDR3 sequences, just under 50% seen once; the top ten hold more than 2%. The sequencing input was blood. These receptors were obtained from a woman aged 40 to 55 in good health.

This clonotype was recorded once. The genes are TRBV12-3 or TRBV12-4 and TRBJ1-1; unclear D gene. This CDR3 contains 10 residues. V was shortened by 10 bases and J by 6 bases, with 9 bases between the two germline ends. The CDR3 region has the DNA TGTGCCACCGCCGGGGCTGAAGCTTTCTTT. It yields the protein CATAGAEAFF.

This clonotype was counted only a few times. The V gene is TRBV5-1, the J gene TRBJ1-2; perhaps TRBD1 as D (5 bases). Per the germline V gene, CDR1 is SGHRS and CDR2 is YFSETQ. CDR3 length: 15 amino acids. Trimming shortened V by 0 bases and J by 2 bases, and 11 bases separated the two germline ends. The CDR3 DNA reads as TGCGCCAGCAGCTTGGCCGGGGGGTCCAACTATGGCTACACCTTC. It is translated as CASSLAGGSNYGYTF.

Turning to this clonotype: An end of the junction does not agree with germline; a read error may underlie this. This chain joins TRBV5-6 and TRBJ1-2; 7 bases are a match to TRBD1. This CDR3 comprises 14 residues. Germline V CDR1 and CDR2: SGHDT, YYEEEE. The CDR3 region is CASRLPGGNYGYTF. The CDR3 DNA reads as TGTGCCAGCCGCTTGCCAGGGGGGAATTATGGCTACACCTTC.

The chain uses TRBV3-1 and TRBJ2-6; 9 positions agree with TRBD1. J lost 2 bases, V lost 1 base, and 6 bases had no gene match. Per germline, CDR1 LGHDT and CDR2 YNNKEL (reference sequence). The CDR3 is 18 residues long. CDR3 bases: TGTGCCAGCAGCCAAGGCGGGACAGGGAAGGCTGGGGCCAACGTCCTGACTTTC. It specifies CASSQGGTGKAGANVLTF. The full variable domain, its missing parts supplied by reference TRBV3-1 and TRBJ2-6, is DTAVSQTPKYLVTQMGNDKSIKCEQNLGHDTMYWYKQDSKKFLKIMFSYNNKELIINETVPNRFSPKSPDKAHLNLHINSLELGDSAVYFCASSQGGTGKAGANVLTFGAGSRLTVL.

This clonotype was recorded only once. The V call is TRBV20-1, the J call TRBJ1-2; D unresolved. This CDR3 region has 15 residues. Germline values: CDR1 DFQATT, CDR2 SNEGSKA (reference sequence). Trimming took 2 bases from V and 2 from J, leaving 15 bases between them. As DNA, the CDR3 is TGCAGTGCTAGACACGACGAACCTTCAAACTATGGCTACACCTTC. Protein sequence: CSARHDEPSNYGYTF.

The rearrangement links TRBV6-2 or TRBV6-3 to TRBJ2-1; 10 bases align to TRBD1. Germline V gene data show CDR1 as MNHEY and CDR2 as SVGEGT. The CDR3 runs 16 residues. J lost 6 bases, V lost 0 bases, and 5 bases had no gene match. CDR3 residues: CASSYSRQGAINEQFF. The CDR3 bases are TGTGCCAGCAGTTACTCGCGACAGGGGGCGATCAATGAGCAGTTCTTC.

This clonotype was counted a few times. The gene calls are TRBV6-6 and TRBJ2-1; D call uncertain. The ends were cut back, 7 bases at V and 4 bases at J, with 11 bases in the middle. Germline CDR1 and CDR2: MNHNY and SVGAGI (reference sequence). The CDR3 covers 13 residues. CDR3 in DNA: TGTGCCAGCACCCGACCGGGTTACAATGAGCAGTTCTTC. It is translated as CASTRPGYNEQFF.

The genes are TRBV2 and TRBJ2-3, with 9 bases lining up with TRBD2. There are 14 residues in the CDR3. Germline V gene sequence: CDR1 SNHLY, CDR2 FYNNEI. Germline trimming cut 6 bases from V and 4 bases from J; bases unmatched to any gene: 5. The CDR3 coding sequence is TGTGCCAGCAGAGGCGGGGGGGCGGCAGATACGCAGTATTTT. Its protein is CASRGGGAADTQYF.

The chain recombines TRBV12-3 or TRBV12-4 with TRBJ2-5; a weak D match, TRBD2 (6 bases). The J call may be wrong; the DNA end is better matched by TRBJ2-7. This CDR3 is 15 amino acids long. The CDR3 nucleotides read TGTGCCAGCAGTTTAGCGGATCCGGGGGTTCACGAGCAGTACTTC. The encoded protein is CASSLADPGVHEQYF.

In this sample, this clonotype turned up a few times. The chain joins TRBV5-1 to TRBJ1-5, with 12 bases that match TRBD1. Germline CDR1 SGHRS, CDR2 YFSETQ. V shed 3 bases, J shed 1 base, and the junction held 2 bases outside the gene matches. The CDR3 is 16 amino acids. The CDR3 nucleotides are TGCGCCAGCAGCTCCGGGACAGGGGGCAGCAATCAGCCCCAGCATTTT. Amino acids: CASSSGTGGSNQPQHF.

As for this clonotype: One end of the junction is discordant with germline, which a read error may explain. The chain employs TRBV4-2 and TRBJ2-3; possibly TRBD2 for D (6 bases). The CDR3 is 15 amino acids. Germline CDR1 LGHNA, CDR2 YNFKEQ. The CDR3 DNA is TGTACCAGCAGCCAAGGAGGGGCTAGCACAGATACGCAGTATTTT. This codes for CTSSQGGASTDTQYF.

The V gene is TRBV5-5, the J gene TRBJ1-2, with 7 bases fitting TRBD1. The CDR3 covers 16 residues. Losses at the gene ends were 4 bases for V and 2 bases for J; bases not matched to a gene: 11. Germline lookup yields CDR1 SGHKS and CDR2 YYEKEE (reference sequence). The CDR3: CASSPGTDRTNYGYTF. Here the CDR3 DNA reads TGTGCCAGCAGCCCCGGTACGGACAGGACGAACTATGGCTACACCTTC.

This clonotype occurred many times. V usage is TRBV7-9 and J usage is TRBJ2-5; 13 nucleotides align to TRBD2. Germline CDR1 and CDR2: SEHNR and FQNEAQ (reference sequence). The length of the CDR3 is 16 residues. V lost 5 bases to trimming and J lost 2 bases; unmatched junction nucleotides: 5. The CDR3: CASSVGTSGKQETQYF. CDR3 nucleotide sequence: TGTGCCAGCAGCGTTGGGACTAGCGGGAAGCAAGAGACCCAGTACTTC.

This clonotype turned up a few times. V and J are TRBV21-1 and TRBJ2-3; the DNA was not used to check the table's D call, TRBD1. TRBV21-1 is a pseudogene. The CDR3 contains 18 residues. The CDR3 is CASSKEGSGGASTDTQYF. The CDR3 DNA sequence: TGTGCCAGCAGCAAAGAAGGTTCAGGGGGCGCAAGCACAGATACGCAGTATTTT.